This T cell receptor (beta chain) was identified during a study of early T cells in non-severe SARS-CoV-2 infection. Study in general: Sequenced bulk RNA came from whole blood that was unsorted, and chains were unpaired.

Study outcomes and limitations: Anti-spike CD8 specificities were favored by VDJdb matching, whose results missed private and CD4 specificities.

In its sample, this clonotype was seen many times. What it binds is not known. The CDR3 runs 14 residues. The V end lost 4 bases, the J end lost 6 bases, and 16 bases lay between the germline ends. From germline, CDR1 is DFQATT and CDR2 SNEGSKA (reference sequence). TCRdb used MiXCR to reprocess the 5' RACE reads, holding one entry per CDR3 protein. The repertoire consists of 50,000 to 70,000 distinct CDR3 sequences, with approximately 5.9% occurring once and the leading ten covering about 3.4%. The gene calls are TRBV20-1 and TRBJ2-1, with no clear D. Material: whole blood, obtained at baseline. The receptor comes from an adult who was a healthcare worker with PCR-confirmed SARS-CoV-2 infection or an uninfected control (not recorded which). The CDR3 bases are TGCAGTGCTAAAAGGCTAGAAAGGGCCAATGAGCAGTTCTTC. Translation: CSAKRLERANEQFF.